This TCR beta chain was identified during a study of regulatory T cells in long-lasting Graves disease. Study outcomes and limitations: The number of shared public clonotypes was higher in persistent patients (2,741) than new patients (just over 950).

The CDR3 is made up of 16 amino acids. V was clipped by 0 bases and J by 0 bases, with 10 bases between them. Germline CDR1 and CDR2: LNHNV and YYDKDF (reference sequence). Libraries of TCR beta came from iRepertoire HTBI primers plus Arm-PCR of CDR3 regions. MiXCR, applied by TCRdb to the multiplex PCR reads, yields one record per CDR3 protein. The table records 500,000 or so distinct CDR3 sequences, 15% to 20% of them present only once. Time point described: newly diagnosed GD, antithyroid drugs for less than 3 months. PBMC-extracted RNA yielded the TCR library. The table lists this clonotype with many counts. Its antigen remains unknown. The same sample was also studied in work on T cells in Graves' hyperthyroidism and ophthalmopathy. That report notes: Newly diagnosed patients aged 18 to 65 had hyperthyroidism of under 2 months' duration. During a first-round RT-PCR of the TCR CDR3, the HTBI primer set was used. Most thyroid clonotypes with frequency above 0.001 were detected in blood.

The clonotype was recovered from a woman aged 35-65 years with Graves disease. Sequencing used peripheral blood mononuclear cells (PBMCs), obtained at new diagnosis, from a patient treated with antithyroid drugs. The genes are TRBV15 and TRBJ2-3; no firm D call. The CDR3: CATSRDNTRSTDTQYF. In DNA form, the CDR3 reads TGTGCCACCAGCAGAGATAACACAAGGAGCACAGATACGCAGTATTTT.